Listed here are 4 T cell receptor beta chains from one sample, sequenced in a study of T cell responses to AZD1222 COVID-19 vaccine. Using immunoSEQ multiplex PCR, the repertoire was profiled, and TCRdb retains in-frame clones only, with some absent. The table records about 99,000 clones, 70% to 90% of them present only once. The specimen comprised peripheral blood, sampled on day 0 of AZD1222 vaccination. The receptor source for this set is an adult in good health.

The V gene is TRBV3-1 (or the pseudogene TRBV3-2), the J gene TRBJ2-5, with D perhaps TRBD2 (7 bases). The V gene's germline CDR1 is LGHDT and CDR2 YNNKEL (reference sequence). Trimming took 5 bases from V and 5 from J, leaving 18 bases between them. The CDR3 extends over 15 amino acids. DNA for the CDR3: TGTGCCAGCAGCGATAGTGGGGGGGCCGGGGAGACCCAGTACTTC. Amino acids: CASSDSGGAGETQYF.

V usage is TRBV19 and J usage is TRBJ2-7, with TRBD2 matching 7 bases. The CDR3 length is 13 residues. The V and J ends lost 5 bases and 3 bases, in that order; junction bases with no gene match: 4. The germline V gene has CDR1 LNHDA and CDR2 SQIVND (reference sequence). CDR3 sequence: CASSSGRYYEQYF. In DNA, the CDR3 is TGTGCCAGTAGTTCCGGGAGGTACTACGAGCAGTACTTC.

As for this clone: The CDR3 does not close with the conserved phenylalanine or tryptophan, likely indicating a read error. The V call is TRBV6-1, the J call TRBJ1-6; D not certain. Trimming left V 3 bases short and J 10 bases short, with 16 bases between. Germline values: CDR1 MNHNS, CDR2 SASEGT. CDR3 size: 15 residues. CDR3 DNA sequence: TGTGCCAGCAGTGAGCGTCGACCCGCTGGCTCACCCCTCCACCTT. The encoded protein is CASSERRPAGSPLHL.

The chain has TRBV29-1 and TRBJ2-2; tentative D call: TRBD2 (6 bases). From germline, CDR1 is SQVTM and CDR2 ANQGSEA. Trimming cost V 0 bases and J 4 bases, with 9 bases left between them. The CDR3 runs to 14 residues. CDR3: CSVEEEGPTGELFF. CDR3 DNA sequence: TGCAGCGTTGAAGAGGAGGGACCCACCGGGGAGCTGTTTTTT.